This entry features one T cell receptor (beta chain) sequence. Which antigen it targets is not known. There are no base qualities to consult, and no much larger clone falls within one base. This specimen comes from a study of T cell responses to AZD1222 COVID-19 vaccine (dated by TCRdb to the early 2020s). For the study in its entirety: A total of around 240 trial participants underwent TCR sequencing, of whom under 220 had received two doses of AZD1222 and approximately 26 had received two doses of the MenACWY control vaccine. Trial participants were enrolled by age into subgroups of 18-55, 56-69 and 70-plus years, and approximately 150, 30 and 60 TCR-sequenced participants, respectively, were included in these subgroups. Here is what the overall study found, with its caveats: In the small 56-69-year group, the increase in depth fell short of significance, most likely because of low power. No day 14 peak-response samples were available, so repertoires were characterized only after the peak T cell response. Conclusions about previously exposed vaccinees were limited because only six AZD1222 recipients were SARS-CoV-2 seropositive at baseline. The whole spike protein was spanned by vaccine-associated CD4 TCRs, and dominant responses were seen in regions 160-218 and 743-854. After two AZD1222 doses, spike-specific TCR breadth and depth were significantly higher than at day 0 and than in MenACWY recipients. Epitopes outside the regions mutated in the B.1.351 and B.1.1.7 variants were reportedly recognized by nearly half of the unique spike-specific TCRs. Participants were mostly white British, with more females than males. The authors suggested clonal diversity may have been underestimated.

The CDR3 regions of human TCRbeta chains were analyzed by immunosequencing. Under the source paper's analysis protocol: TCRs in the repertoires were compared against a reference library of SARS-CoV-2-specific TCRs that had been generated with the MIRA antigen-specificity platform. Breadth was defined as the fraction of unique TCRs that were SARS-CoV-2-associated. Depth was defined as the fraction of total T cells that were SARS-CoV-2-associated. Using the MIRA data, each spike-specific TCR was mapped to the spike region that the TCR reacts to and placed in a CD4 or CD8 class. Log10-transformed breadth and depth values were compared by one-way ANOVA with Sidak's multiple comparisons tests. TCRdb stores this immuneACCESS table with in-frame sequences only. Part of the clones is absent; in the studies checked, under half of the shortfall reflects unresolved V genes, and no reason is known for the rest. That table gives V, J and clone size, and the DNA gave D and trimming. This sample has approximately 180,000 clones in its table, and 70% to 90% of those were observed once. The top ten clonotypes cover roughly 27% of the sample.

The sample's time point label, in plain terms: about 28 days (+/-7) after the second vaccine dose. Because spike-specific TCR depth and breadth did not differ between the two schedules, AZD1222 recipients who got a second dose at roughly 4 weeks were pooled with those who got a second dose at roughly 12 weeks. Vaccinee samples were obtained from the UK trials COV001 and COV002, which included a single-blind randomized controlled phase 2/3 trial of AZD1222 (ChAdOx1 nCoV-19) in healthy adults. For TCRbeta chain sequencing, PBMC samples were collected from trial participants at day 0 and at day 28 after the second dose. The TCR was taken from an adult who received the AZD1222 COVID-19 vaccine. Sequencing was performed on peripheral blood, taken 28 days after the second AZD1222 dose.

CDR3 region: CASSFQGLLTDTQYF. The sequenced DNA: TGTGCCAGCAGCTTCCAGGGACTACTCACAGATACGCAGTATTTT. The V and J segments used are TRBV5-8 and TRBJ2-3, with TRBD2 matching 7 junction bases. Trimming removed 2 bases from V and 2 bases from J; the gene matches leave 5 bases unexplained. From a lookup of the germline V gene, CDR1 and CDR2 are SGHTS and YDEGEE. From cysteine to phenylalanine, the CDR3 is 15 amino acids long. Only CDR3 DNA remains: 45 bases, in frame from the first base.